This TCR beta chain was identified during a study of OX40 agonist ivuxolimab in advanced cancers. About the study: With a range of roughly 20 to 90, age averaged approximately 60 years, and approximately 83% were male.

Note on this clone: Its target is not known.

Study-level results: Expanded clones belonging to CD8+ T cells outnumbered, on average, those of CD4+. Dosing at 0.1 to 3.0 mg/kg was accompanied by clonal expansion of CD4+ and CD8+ blood T cells by week 6.

The CDR3 is made up of 16 amino acids. The V gene lost 5 bases and the J gene lost 7 bases, with 21 bases spanning the gap. Germline V gives CDR1 SGHTA, CDR2 FQGNSA. The table came from immunoSEQ multiplex PCR; TCRdb's copy has only in-frame clones and leaves some out. The data contain some 49,000 clones, about nine tenths of them seen just once; the ten biggest clones take up about 48%. Drawing of blood for sampling happened at baseline, at cycle 4 day 1, and at cycle 7 day 1. Source: CD4+ or CD8+ T cells sorted from blood, taken in a trial of the OX40 agonist ivuxolimab. This sequence originates from an adult with an advanced solid tumor such as melanoma, head and neck, liver or kidney cancer. The chain couples TRBV7-2 to TRBJ2-1; D is unresolved. The DNA for the CDR3 is TGTGCCAGCAGCCGTTACGCTGACTCCCGCTCTAATGAGCAGTTCTTC. This encodes CASSRYADSRSNEQFF.